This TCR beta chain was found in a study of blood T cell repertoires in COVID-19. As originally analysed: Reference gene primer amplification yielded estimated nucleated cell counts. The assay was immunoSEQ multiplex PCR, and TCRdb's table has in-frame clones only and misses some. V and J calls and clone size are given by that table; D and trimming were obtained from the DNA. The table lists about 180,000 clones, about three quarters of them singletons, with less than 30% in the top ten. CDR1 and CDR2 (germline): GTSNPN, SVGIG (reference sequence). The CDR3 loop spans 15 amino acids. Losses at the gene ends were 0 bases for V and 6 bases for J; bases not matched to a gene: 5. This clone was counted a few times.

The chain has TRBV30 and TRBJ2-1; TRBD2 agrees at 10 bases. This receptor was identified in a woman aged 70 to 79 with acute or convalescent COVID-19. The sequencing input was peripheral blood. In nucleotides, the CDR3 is TGTGCCTGGAGTGTAGGGCTAGCGGGAGTCAATGAGCAGTTCTTC. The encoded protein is CAWSVGLAGVNEQFF.